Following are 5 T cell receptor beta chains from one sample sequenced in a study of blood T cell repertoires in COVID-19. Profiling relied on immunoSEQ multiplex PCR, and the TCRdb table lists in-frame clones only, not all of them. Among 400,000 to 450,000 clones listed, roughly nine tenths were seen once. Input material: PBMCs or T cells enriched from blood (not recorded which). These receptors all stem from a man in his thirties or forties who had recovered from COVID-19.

CDR3 in amino acids: CASSPGLAGVYEQYF. As DNA, the CDR3 is TGTGCCAGCAGCCCCGGGCTAGCGGGAGTCTACGAGCAGTACTTC. The chain is built from TRBV3-1 (or the pseudogene TRBV3-2) and TRBJ2-7, with 10 bases aligning to TRBD2. V shed 4 bases and J 3 bases; nucleotides not matched to a gene: 6. Germline V lookup: CDR1 LGHDT, CDR2 YNNKEL (reference sequence). The CDR3 covers 15 residues.

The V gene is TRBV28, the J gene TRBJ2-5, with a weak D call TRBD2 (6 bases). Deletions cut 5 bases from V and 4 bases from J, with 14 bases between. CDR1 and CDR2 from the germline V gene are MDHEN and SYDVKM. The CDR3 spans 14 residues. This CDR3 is CASSSRDWRETQYF. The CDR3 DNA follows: TGTGCCAGCAGTAGCAGGGACTGGAGAGAGACCCAGTACTTC.

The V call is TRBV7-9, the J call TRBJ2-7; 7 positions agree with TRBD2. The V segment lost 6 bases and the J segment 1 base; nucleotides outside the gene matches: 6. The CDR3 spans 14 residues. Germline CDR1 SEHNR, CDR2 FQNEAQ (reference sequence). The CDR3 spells CASRPPGGSYEQYF. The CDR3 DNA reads TGTGCCAGCAGACCTCCCGGGGGGTCCTACGAGCAGTACTTC.

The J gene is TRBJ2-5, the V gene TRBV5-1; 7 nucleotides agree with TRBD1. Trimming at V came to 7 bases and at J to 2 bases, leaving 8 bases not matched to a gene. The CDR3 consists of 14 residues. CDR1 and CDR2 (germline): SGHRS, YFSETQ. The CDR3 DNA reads TGCGCCAGCGGACCGCCGGGACAGCAAGAGACCCAGTACTTC. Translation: CASGPPGQQETQYF.

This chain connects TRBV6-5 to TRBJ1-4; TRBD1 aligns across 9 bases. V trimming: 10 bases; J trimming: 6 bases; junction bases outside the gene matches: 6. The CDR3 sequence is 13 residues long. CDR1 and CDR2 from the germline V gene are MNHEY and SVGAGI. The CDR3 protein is CAIKRQGDEKLFF. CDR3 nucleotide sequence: TGTGCCATCAAACGACAGGGGGATGAAAAACTGTTTTTT.